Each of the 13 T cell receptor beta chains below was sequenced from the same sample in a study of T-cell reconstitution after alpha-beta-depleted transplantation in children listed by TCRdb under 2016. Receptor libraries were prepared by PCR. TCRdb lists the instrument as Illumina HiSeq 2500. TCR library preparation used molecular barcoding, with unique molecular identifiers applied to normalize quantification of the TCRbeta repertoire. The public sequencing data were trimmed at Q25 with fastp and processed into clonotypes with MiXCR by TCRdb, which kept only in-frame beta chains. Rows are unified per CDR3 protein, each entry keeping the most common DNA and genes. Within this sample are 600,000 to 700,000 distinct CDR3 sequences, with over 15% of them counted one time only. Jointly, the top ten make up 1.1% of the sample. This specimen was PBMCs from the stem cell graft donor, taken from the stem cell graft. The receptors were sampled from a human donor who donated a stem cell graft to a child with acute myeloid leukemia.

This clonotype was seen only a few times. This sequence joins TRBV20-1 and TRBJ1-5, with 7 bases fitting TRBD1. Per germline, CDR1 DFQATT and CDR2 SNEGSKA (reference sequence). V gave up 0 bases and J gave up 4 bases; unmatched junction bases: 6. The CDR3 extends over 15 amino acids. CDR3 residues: CSARDLGQINQPQHF. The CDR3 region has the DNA TGCAGTGCTAGAGACCTGGGACAGATAAATCAGCCCCAGCATTTT.

CDR3 loop: CAISESFPGGSGYGYTF. In nucleotides, the CDR3 is TGTGCCATCAGTGAGTCCTTCCCCGGGGGCAGCGGCTATGGCTACACCTTC. The chain links TRBV10-3 to TRBJ1-2; D may be TRBD1 (6 bases). There are 17 residues in the CDR3. CDR1 is ENHRY and CDR2 is SYGVKD in the germline V gene. Trimming shortened V by 0 bases and J by 4 bases, and 18 bases separated the two germline ends.

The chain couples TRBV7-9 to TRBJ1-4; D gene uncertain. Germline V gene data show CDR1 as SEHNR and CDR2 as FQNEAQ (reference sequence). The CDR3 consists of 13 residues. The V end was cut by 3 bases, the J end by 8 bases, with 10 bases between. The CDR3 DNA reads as TGTGCCAGCAGCTTTGGTAGCGCCGAAAAACTGTTTTTT. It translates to CASSFGSAEKLFF.

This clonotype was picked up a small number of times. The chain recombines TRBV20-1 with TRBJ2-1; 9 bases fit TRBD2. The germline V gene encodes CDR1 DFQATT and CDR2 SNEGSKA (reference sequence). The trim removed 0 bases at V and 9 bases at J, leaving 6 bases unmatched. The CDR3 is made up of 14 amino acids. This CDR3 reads CSAREGGGATEQFF. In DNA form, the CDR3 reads TGCAGTGCTAGAGAGGGCGGGGGGGCCACTGAGCAGTTCTTC.

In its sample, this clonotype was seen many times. The CDR3 spells CASSTGQGTSPLHF. The CDR3 DNA reads as TGTGCCAGCAGCACGGGACAGGGCACTTCACCCCTCCACTTT. This chain links TRBV7-2 with TRBJ1-6, with 9 bases identical to TRBD1. This CDR3 is 14 amino acids long. The V and J ends lost 5 bases and 9 bases, in that order; junction bases with no gene match: 5. Germline V gives CDR1 SGHTA, CDR2 FQGNSA.

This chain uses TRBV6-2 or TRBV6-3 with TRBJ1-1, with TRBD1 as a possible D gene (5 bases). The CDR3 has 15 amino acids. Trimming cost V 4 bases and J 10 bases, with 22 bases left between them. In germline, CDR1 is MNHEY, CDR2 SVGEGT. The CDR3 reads CASSSRATVQNGAFF. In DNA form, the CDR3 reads TGTGCCAGCAGTTCCAGAGCGACAGTGCAGAATGGAGCTTTCTTT.

CDR3 coding DNA: TGCGCCAGCAGCCAGGACCCGGTCCCCTCCTACGAGCAGTACTTC. Translating gives CASSQDPVPSYEQYF. The chain carries TRBV4-3 and TRBJ2-7; D not certain. Trimming removed 3 bases from V and 0 bases from J, with 12 bases in between. Per the germline V gene, CDR1 is LGHNA and CDR2 is YSLEER. The CDR3 is 15 residues long.

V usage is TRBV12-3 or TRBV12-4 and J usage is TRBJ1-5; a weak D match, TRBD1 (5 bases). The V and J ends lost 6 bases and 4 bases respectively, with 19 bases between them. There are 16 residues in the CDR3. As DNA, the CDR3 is TGTGCCAGCAGCACCAGCCTCGGCGGGGGGAATCAGCCCCAGCATTTT. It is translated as CASSTSLGGGNQPQHF.

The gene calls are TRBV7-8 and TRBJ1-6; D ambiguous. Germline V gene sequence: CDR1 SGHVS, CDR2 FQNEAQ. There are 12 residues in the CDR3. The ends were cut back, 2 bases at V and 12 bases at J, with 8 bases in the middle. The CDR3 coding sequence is TGTGCCAGCAGCTTATCGGGTGAACCCCTCCACTTT. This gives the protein CASSLSGEPLHF.

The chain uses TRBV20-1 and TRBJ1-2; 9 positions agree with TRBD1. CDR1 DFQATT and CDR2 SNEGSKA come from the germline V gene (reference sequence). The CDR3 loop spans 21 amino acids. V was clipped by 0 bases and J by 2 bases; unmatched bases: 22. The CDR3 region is CSARDLLYMDRDRVGNYGYTF. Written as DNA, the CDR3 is TGCAGTGCTAGAGATCTGTTATATATGGATCGGGACAGGGTGGGGAACTATGGCTACACCTTC.

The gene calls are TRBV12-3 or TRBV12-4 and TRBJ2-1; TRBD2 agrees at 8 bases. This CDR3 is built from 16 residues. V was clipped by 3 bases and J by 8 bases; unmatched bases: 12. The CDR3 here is CASSFSEAGGRHEQFF. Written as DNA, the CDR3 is TGTGCCAGCAGTTTTAGTGAGGCGGGGGGCAGGCATGAGCAGTTCTTC.

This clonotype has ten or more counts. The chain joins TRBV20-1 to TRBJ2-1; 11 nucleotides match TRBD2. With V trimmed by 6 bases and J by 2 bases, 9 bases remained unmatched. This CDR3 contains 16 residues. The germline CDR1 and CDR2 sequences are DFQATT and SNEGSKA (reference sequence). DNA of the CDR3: TGCAGTGCAGGAAGACTAGCGGGGTTCCCCTACAATGAGCAGTTCTTC. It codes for CSAGRLAGFPYNEQFF.

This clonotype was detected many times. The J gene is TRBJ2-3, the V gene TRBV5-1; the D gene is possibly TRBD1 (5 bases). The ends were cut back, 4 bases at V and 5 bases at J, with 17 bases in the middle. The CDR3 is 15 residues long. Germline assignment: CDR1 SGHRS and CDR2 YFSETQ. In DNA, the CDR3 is TGCGCCAGCAGCCCGACCCCCGTTCAGGGAGATACGCAGTATTTT. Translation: CASSPTPVQGDTQYF. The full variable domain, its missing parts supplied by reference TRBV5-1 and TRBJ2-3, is KAGVTQTPRYLIKTRGQQVTLSCSPISGHRSVSWYQQTPGQGLQFLFEYFSETQRNKGNFPGRFSGRQFSNSRSEMNVSTLELGDSALYLCASSPTPVQGDTQYFGPGTRLTVL.